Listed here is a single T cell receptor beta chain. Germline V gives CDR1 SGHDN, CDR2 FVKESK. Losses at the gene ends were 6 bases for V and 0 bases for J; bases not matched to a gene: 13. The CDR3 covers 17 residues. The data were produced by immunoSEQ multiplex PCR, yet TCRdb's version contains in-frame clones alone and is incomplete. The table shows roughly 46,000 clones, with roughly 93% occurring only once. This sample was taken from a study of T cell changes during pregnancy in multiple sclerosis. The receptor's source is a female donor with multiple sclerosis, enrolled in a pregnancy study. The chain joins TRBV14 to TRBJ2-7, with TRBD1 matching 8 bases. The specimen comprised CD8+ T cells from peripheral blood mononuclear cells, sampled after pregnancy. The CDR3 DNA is TGTGCCAGCAGTACAGGTCCAGGGGGCTTCTTCTCCTACGAGCAGTACTTC. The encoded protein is CASSTGPGGFFSYEQYF.